Listed here are 29 T cell receptor beta chains from one sample, sequenced in a study of cytomegalovirus exposure and HLA in healthy donors. The PCR employed 60 Vbeta primers together with 13 Jbeta primers. TCRdb keeps only in-frame clones here, not all; method: immunoSEQ multiplex PCR. The listing contains 70,000 to 100,000 clones. Sequencing input: PBMCs. These receptors came from a girl aged 10 to 17 in good health and CMV-seropositive.

The gene calls are TRBV19 and TRBJ1-2; 10 bases align to TRBD1. V gave up 8 bases and J gave up 5 bases; unmatched junction bases: 5. The CDR3 has 13 residues. Germline V gene data show CDR1 as LNHDA and CDR2 as SQIVND (reference sequence). CDR3 bases: TGTGCCAGTCGGGACAGGGGTCGTTATGGCTACACCTTC. As protein: CASRDRGRYGYTF.

The CDR3 DNA reads TGTGCCAGCAGTGAGGGCACCAGCTACGAGCAGTACGTC. Translating it yields CASSEGTSYEQYV. The rearrangement joins TRBV6-1 to TRBJ2-7; no clear D gene. This CDR3 comprises 13 residues. Per germline, CDR1 MNHNS and CDR2 SASEGT. V was cut by 3 bases and J by 3 bases, with 9 bases left in between.

The CDR3 loop is CASSPTGGDSYNEQFF. CDR3 coding DNA: TGTGCCAGCTCACCAACCGGGGGAGACTCCTACAATGAGCAGTTCTTC. V gene TRBV18 combines with J gene TRBJ2-1; possible D gene TRBD2, 6 bases. V lost 2 bases and J lost 0, with 11 bases in between. Germline assignment: CDR1 KGHSH and CDR2 LQKENI. This CDR3 contains 16 residues.

V is TRBV4-2 and J is TRBJ2-2; TRBD2 aligns across 11 bases. The CDR3 is made up of 15 amino acids. The V segment lost 1 base and the J segment 6 bases; nucleotides outside the gene matches: 1. Per germline, CDR1 LGHNA and CDR2 YNFKEQ. The CDR3 loop reads CASSQGLAGPGELFF. In DNA form, the CDR3 reads TGTGCCAGCAGCCAAGGACTAGCGGGGCCCGGGGAGCTGTTTTTT.

The V gene is TRBV19, the J gene TRBJ2-5, with TRBD1 matching 8 bases. Looked up from germline, CDR1 is LNHDA and CDR2 is SQIVND (reference sequence). The V segment lost 7 bases and the J segment 5 bases; nucleotides outside the gene matches: 6. This CDR3 is 13 amino acids long. This chain's CDR3 is CASTADRDETQYF. CDR3 nucleotides: TGTGCCAGTACCGCGGACAGGGACGAGACCCAGTACTTC.

The J gene is TRBJ2-3, the V gene TRBV30; D is unclear. V lost 4 bases to trimming and J lost 1 base, with 6 bases between them. The CDR3 totals 12 residues. CDR1 is GTSNPN, CDR2 SVGIG, per germline (reference sequence). The CDR3, as DNA: TGTGCCTGGAATCCCGGCACAGATACGCAGTATTTT. This codes for CAWNPGTDTQYF.

The chain has TRBV7-9 and TRBJ1-1, with D unclear. Between the trimmed V and J ends, which lost 2 bases and 3 bases, there was a span of 10 bases. This CDR3 region has 14 residues. CDR1 is SEHNR, CDR2 FQNEAQ, per germline (reference sequence). CDR3 sequence (DNA): TGTGCCAGCAGCTTACAATACGGAGACACTGAAGCTTTCTTT. Translation: CASSLQYGDTEAFF.

The chain recombines TRBV6-5 with TRBJ1-1; 11 bases align to TRBD1. The CDR3 loop spans 13 amino acids. V shed 5 bases, J shed 10 bases, and the junction held 6 bases outside the gene matches. Germline CDR1 reads MNHEY; CDR2 reads SVGAGI. CDR3 in amino acids: CASSVPGTGGAFF. The DNA of the CDR3 is TGTGCCAGCAGTGTACCCGGGACAGGGGGAGCTTTCTTT.

The chain is built from TRBV29-1 and TRBJ2-5; D possibly corresponds to TRBD2 (5 bases). V lost 8 bases to trimming and J lost 3 bases, with 13 bases between them. CDR3 size: 12 residues. Germline values: CDR1 SQVTM, CDR2 ANQGSEA. CDR3 loop: CSTAGREETQYF. In DNA form, the CDR3 reads TGCAGCACCGCGGGTCGCGAAGAGACCCAGTACTTC.

The chain uses TRBV6-1 and TRBJ2-3; perhaps TRBD1 as D (6 bases). Trimming removed 6 bases at V and 2 bases at J, with 9 bases between. The CDR3 has 13 amino acids. Germline V gene data show CDR1 as MNHNS and CDR2 as SASEGT. The CDR3 DNA is TGTGCCAGCAGGACAGGAAACACAGATACGCAGTATTTT. Translation: CASRTGNTDTQYF.

The V and J genes are TRBV5-1 and TRBJ1-5; TRBD1 matches at 8 bases. V dropped 4 bases and J dropped 5; count of bases not matched to a gene: 8. The CDR3 has 15 amino acids. In germline, CDR1 is SGHRS, CDR2 YFSETQ. CDR3 amino acids: CASSLTDREDQPQHF. The CDR3 DNA sequence: TGCGCCAGCAGCCTGACGGACAGGGAGGATCAGCCCCAGCATTTT.

The V call is TRBV6-5, the J call TRBJ2-1; 7 bases fit TRBD1. The ends lost 5 bases at V and 7 bases at J; junction bases unmatched: 2. This CDR3 is built from 12 residues. Germline loops: CDR1 MNHEY, CDR2 SVGAGI. For the CDR3, the DNA is TGTGCCAGCAGTCCGACAGGGAATGAGCAGTTCTTC. It is translated as CASSPTGNEQFF.

The rearrangement uses TRBV2 and TRBJ1-2; the match to TRBD1 covers 9 bases. CDR3 length: 14 residues. Germline-derived CDR1 and CDR2 are SNHLY and FYNNEI. Trimming removed 4 bases from V and 5 bases from J; junction bases left unmatched: 5. CDR3 residues: CASSGRDRVYGYTF. CDR3 DNA sequence: TGTGCCAGCAGTGGAAGGGACAGGGTTTATGGCTACACCTTC.

The chain recombines TRBV6-5 with TRBJ2-1, with 9 nucleotides matching TRBD2. J lost 7 bases, V lost 5 bases, and 9 bases had no gene match. The CDR3 spans 15 residues. In germline, CDR1 is MNHEY, CDR2 SVGAGI. The CDR3, as DNA: TGTGCCAGCAGTCCCTGGCGGGGGGGCCGTAATGAGCAGTTCTTC. Translating gives CASSPWRGGRNEQFF.

The chain uses TRBV4-2 and TRBJ2-7; D is perhaps TRBD2 (6 bases). The CDR3 runs 15 residues. From germline, CDR1 is LGHNA and CDR2 YNFKEQ. Trimming shortened V by 1 base and J by 7 bases, and 17 bases separated the two germline ends. The CDR3 region is CASSQGRDSRGEQYF. CDR3 DNA sequence: TGTGCCAGCAGCCAAGGACGGGACTCCCGGGGAGAGCAGTACTTC.

The genes are TRBV5-5 and TRBJ1-1; D might be TRBD1 (6 bases). V was clipped by 0 bases and J by 8 bases, with 14 bases between them. The CDR3 is made up of 14 amino acids. CDR1 and CDR2 from the germline V gene are SGHKS and YYEKEE (reference sequence). This CDR3 is CASSLAQETGEAFF. The CDR3 DNA reads as TGTGCCAGCAGCTTGGCCCAGGAAACAGGGGAAGCTTTCTTT.

The chain carries TRBV5-1 and TRBJ1-1; D gene ambiguous. V lost 4 bases and J lost 1, with 14 bases in between. There are 15 residues in the CDR3. CDR1 and CDR2 (germline): SGHRS, YFSETQ. The DNA of the CDR3 is TGCGCCAGCAGCCCCGGACTGGGAACGAACACTGAAGCTTTCTTT. Its translation: CASSPGLGTNTEAFF.

J is TRBJ2-3 and V is TRBV13, with D maybe TRBD1 (5 bases). Germline CDR1 is PRHDT and CDR2 is FYEKMQ (reference sequence). This CDR3 has 16 amino acids. V lost 6 bases and J 6 bases, leaving 22 bases between the germline ends. The CDR3 DNA reads as TGTGCCAGCAGAAATAAAAATAGTGGGGCAACGGATACGCAGTATTTT. It codes for CASRNKNSGATDTQYF. The full variable domain, its missing parts supplied by reference TRBV13 and TRBJ2-3, is AAGVIQSPRHLIKEKRETATLKCYPIPRHDTVYWYQQGPGQDPQFLISFYEKMQSDKGSIPDRFSAQQFSDYHSELNMSSLELGDSALYFCASRNKNSGATDTQYFGPGTRLTVL.

Details on this clone: The junction shows a germline mismatch at one end, possibly a read error. CDR3 amino acids: CASREGLIQETQYF. The DNA of the CDR3 is TGTGCCAGCAGAGAAGGACTCATTCAAGAGACCCAGTACTTC. The rearrangement joins TRBV6-1 to TRBJ2-5; possibly TRBD2 for D (5 bases). Germline CDR1 and CDR2: MNHNS and SASEGT. This CDR3 is 14 amino acids long.

DNA for the CDR3: TGTGCCAGCAGCACACCAACGGGATCCTCCGGAAGATACACTGAAGCTTTCTTT. This translates into CASSTPTGSSGRYTEAFF. The J gene is TRBJ1-1, the V gene TRBV9; D gene unclear. The CDR3 extends over 18 amino acids. V was pared by 4 bases and J by 3 bases, with 25 bases between. From germline, CDR1 is SGDLS and CDR2 YYNGEE.

CDR3 sequence: CASSPKAALGATGELFF. CDR3 nucleotide sequence: TGTGCCAGCAGCCCCAAGGCTGCCCTTGGGGCCACCGGGGAGCTGTTTTTT. The chain links TRBV11-3 to TRBJ2-2; D may be TRBD1 (5 bases). CDR3 length: 17 residues. Trimming stripped 5 bases from V and 4 bases from J, with 20 bases between. Looked up from germline, CDR1 is SGHNT and CDR2 is YENEEA.

The gene calls are TRBV4-2 and TRBJ2-2; 8 bases match TRBD1. The CDR3 is 18 residues long. From germline, CDR1 is LGHNA and CDR2 YNFKEQ. V trimming: 0 bases; J trimming: 8 bases; junction bases outside the gene matches: 14. The CDR3 reads CASSQDLELTGVRGELFF. In DNA, the CDR3 is TGTGCCAGCAGCCAAGATCTTGAGTTGACAGGGGTGCGGGGGGAGCTGTTTTTT.

The chain links TRBV5-5 to TRBJ2-7; D is possibly TRBD1 (5 bases). The V and J ends lost 4 bases and 3 bases respectively, with 17 bases between them. The CDR3 runs to 15 residues. CDR1 and CDR2 (germline): SGHKS, YYEKEE (reference sequence). For the CDR3, the DNA is TGTGCCAGCAGCGTTGGTGTGGCAGGGTACTACGAGCAGTACGTC. This encodes CASSVGVAGYYEQYV.

V is TRBV27 and J is TRBJ2-7; 7 nucleotides agree with TRBD2. The CDR3 is 15 amino acids. Trimming took 6 bases from V and 2 from J; bases not matched to a gene: 10. Germline V gene data show CDR1 as MNHEY and CDR2 as SMNVEV (reference sequence). CDR3 sequence reads: CASRGSGRPAYEQYF. In nucleotides, the CDR3 is TGTGCCAGCAGAGGTTCCGGGAGGCCGGCCTACGAGCAGTACTTC.

This chain connects TRBV28 to TRBJ2-7; D is uncertain. Germline lookup yields CDR1 MDHEN and CDR2 SYDVKM. The length of the CDR3 is 13 residues. Trimming cost V 6 bases and J 7 bases, with 16 bases left between them. This CDR3 is CASSDTSSTEQYV. In nucleotides, the CDR3 is TGTGCCAGCAGCGATACGAGCAGTACGGAGCAGTACGTC.

The chain combines TRBV4-1 with TRBJ2-7; the match to TRBD1 covers 8 bases. Looked up from germline, CDR1 is MGHRA and CDR2 is YSYEKL. J was trimmed by 2 bases and V by 4 bases; bases with no gene match: 7. The length of the CDR3 is 15 residues. CDR3 sequence (DNA): TGCGCCAGCAGCCTGCGACAGGGGATCCCCTACGAGCAGTACTTC. It codes for CASSLRQGIPYEQYF.

Points on this clone: A read error may account for a junction end that differs from germline. Other DNA sequences from this sample encode an identical CDR3 as well. The rearrangement links TRBV5-6 to TRBJ1-6; D call uncertain. This CDR3 region has 15 residues. The germline CDR1 and CDR2 sequences are SGHDT and YYEEEE. This chain's CDR3 is CASSFQRSYNSPLHF. CDR3 DNA sequence: TGTGCCAGCAGCTTTCAGCGCTCCTATAATTCACCCCTACACTTT. The full variable domain, in which reference TRBV5-6 and TRBJ1-6 provide the parts outside the CDR3, is DAGVTQSPTHLIKTRGQQVTLRCSPKSGHDTVSWYQQALGQGPQFIFQYYEEEERQRGNFPDRFSGHQFPNYSSELNVNALLLGDSALYLCASSFQRSYNSPLHFGNGTRLTVT.

The chain employs TRBV19 and TRBJ1-1; D is unresolved. V lost 7 bases and J lost 4, with 13 bases in between. The CDR3 is 13 residues long. From germline, CDR1 is LNHDA and CDR2 SQIVND (reference sequence). The CDR3 bases are TGTGCCAGTATCGGGGTCATGGGCACTGAAGCTTTCTTT. It translates to CASIGVMGTEAFF. The variable domain in full, completed from reference TRBV19 and TRBJ1-1, reads DGGITQSPKYLFRKEGQNVTLSCEQNLNHDAMYWYRQDPGQGLRLIYYSQIVNDFQKGDIAEGYSVSREKKESFPLTVTSAQKNPTAFYLCASIGVMGTEAFFGQGTRLTVV.

The chain employs TRBV29-1 and TRBJ1-5; D possibly corresponds to TRBD1 (6 bases). V shed 4 bases and J shed 6 bases, with 13 bases lying between them. Per the germline V gene, CDR1 is SQVTM and CDR2 is ANQGSEA. The CDR3 contains 13 residues. CDR3 region: CSVGAGEFQPQHF. DNA for the CDR3: TGCAGCGTTGGGGCAGGGGAGTTTCAGCCCCAGCATTTT.